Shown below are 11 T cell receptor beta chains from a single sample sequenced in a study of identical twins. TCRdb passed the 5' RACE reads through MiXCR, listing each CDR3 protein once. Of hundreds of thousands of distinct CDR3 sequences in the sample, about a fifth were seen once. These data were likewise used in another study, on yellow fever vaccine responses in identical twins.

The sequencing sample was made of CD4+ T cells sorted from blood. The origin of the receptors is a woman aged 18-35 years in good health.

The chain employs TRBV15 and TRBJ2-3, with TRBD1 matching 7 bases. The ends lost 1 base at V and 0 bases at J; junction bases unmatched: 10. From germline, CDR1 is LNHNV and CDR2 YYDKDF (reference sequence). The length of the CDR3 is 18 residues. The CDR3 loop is CATSRGATGSTSTDTQYF. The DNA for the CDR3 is TGTGCCACCAGCAGAGGGGCGACAGGGAGCACTAGCACAGATACGCAGTATTTT.

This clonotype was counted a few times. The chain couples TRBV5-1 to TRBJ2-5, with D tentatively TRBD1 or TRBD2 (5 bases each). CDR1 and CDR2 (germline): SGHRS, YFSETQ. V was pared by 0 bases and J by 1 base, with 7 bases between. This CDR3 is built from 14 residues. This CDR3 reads CASSLAGTQETQYF. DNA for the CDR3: TGCGCCAGCAGCTTGGCCGGGACCCAAGAGACCCAGTACTTC.

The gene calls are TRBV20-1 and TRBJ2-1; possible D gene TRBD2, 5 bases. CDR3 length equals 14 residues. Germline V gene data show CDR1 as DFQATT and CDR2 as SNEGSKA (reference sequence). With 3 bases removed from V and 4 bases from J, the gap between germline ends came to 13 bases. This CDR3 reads CSARSPAAYNEQFF. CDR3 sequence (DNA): TGCAGTGCTAGGTCCCCAGCGGCATACAATGAGCAGTTCTTC.

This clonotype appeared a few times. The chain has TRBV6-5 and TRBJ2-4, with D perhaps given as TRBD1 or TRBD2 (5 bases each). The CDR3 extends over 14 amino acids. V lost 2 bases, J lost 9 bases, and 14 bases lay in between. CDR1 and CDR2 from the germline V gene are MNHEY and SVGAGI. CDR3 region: CASSYGGTGGIQYF. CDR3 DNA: TGTGCCAGCAGTTACGGCGGTACTGGGGGCATTCAGTACTTC.

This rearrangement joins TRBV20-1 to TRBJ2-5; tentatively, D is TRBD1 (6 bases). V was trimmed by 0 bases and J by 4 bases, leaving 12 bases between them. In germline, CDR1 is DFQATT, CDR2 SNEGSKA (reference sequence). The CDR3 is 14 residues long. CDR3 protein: CSARDTRGSETQYF. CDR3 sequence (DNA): TGCAGTGCTAGAGACACCAGGGGTTCAGAGACCCAGTACTTC.

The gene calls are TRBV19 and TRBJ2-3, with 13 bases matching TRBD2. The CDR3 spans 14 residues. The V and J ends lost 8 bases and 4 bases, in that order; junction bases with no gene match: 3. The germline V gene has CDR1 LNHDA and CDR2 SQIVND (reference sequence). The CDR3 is CASGTSGIADTQYF. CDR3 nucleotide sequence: TGTGCCAGTGGGACTAGCGGGATTGCAGATACGCAGTATTTT.

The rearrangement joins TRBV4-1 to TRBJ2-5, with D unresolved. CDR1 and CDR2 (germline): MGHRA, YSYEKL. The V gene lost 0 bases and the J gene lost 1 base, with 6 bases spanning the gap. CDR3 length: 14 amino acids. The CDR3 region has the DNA TGCGCCAGCAGCCAAGAAGCGTCCCAAGAGACCCAGTACTTC. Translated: CASSQEASQETQYF.

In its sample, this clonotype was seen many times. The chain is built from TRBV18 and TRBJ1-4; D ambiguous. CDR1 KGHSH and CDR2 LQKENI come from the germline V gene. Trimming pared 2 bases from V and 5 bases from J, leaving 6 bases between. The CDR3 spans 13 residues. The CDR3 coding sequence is TGTGCCAGCTCACCAGGTTTAAATGAAAAACTGTTTTTT. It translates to CASSPGLNEKLFF.

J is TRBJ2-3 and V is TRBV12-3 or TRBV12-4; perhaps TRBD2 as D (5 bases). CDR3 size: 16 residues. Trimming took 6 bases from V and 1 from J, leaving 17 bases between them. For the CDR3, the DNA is TGTGCCAGCAGCCCCGGTGAGGGCCTGGGCACAGATACGCAGTATTTT. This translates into CASSPGEGLGTDTQYF.

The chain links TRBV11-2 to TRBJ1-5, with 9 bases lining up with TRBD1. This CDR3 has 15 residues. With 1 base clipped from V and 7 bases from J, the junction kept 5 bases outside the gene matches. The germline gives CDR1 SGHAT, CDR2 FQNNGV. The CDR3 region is CASSLGGQGRQPQHF. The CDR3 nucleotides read TGTGCCAGCAGCTTAGGAGGACAGGGGAGGCAGCCCCAGCATTTT.

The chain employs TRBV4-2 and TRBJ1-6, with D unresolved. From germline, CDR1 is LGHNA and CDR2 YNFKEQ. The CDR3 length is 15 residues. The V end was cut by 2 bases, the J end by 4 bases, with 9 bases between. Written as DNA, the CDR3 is TGTGCCAGCAGCCAACGGACGGGATATAATTCACCCCTCCACTTT. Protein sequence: CASSQRTGYNSPLHF.